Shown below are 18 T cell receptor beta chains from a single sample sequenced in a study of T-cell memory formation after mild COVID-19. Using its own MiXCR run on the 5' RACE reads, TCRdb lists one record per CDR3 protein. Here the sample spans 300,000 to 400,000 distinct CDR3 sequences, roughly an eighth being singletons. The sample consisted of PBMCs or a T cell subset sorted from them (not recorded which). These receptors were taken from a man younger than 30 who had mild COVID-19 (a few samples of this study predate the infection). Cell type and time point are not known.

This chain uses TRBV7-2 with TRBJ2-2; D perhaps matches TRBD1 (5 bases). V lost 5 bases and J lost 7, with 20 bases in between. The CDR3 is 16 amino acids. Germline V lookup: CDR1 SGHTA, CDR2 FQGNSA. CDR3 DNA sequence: TGTGCCAGCAGCAGAAGACGGGTGGGGCTCGGCGGGGAGCTGTTTTTT. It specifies CASSRRRVGLGGELFF. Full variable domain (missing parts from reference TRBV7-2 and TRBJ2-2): GAGVSQSPSNKVTEKGKDVELRCDPISGHTALYWYRQSLGQGLEFLIYFQGNSAPDKSGLPSDRFSAERTGGSVSTLTIQRTQQEDSAVYLCASSRRRVGLGGELFFGEGSRLTVL.

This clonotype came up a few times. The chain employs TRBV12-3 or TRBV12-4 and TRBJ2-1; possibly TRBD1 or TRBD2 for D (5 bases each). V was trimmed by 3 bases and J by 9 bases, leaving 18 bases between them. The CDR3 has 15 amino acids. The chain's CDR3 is CASSFAAGSLAEQFF. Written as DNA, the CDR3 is TGTGCCAGCAGTTTTGCGGCAGGGAGCCTCGCTGAGCAGTTCTTC.

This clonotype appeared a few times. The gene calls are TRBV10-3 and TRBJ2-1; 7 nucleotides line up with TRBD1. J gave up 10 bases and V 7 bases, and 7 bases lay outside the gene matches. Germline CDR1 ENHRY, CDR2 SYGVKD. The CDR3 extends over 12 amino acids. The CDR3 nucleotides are TGTGCCATCACCACAGGGGCCCGGGAGCAGTTCTTC. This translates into CAITTGAREQFF.

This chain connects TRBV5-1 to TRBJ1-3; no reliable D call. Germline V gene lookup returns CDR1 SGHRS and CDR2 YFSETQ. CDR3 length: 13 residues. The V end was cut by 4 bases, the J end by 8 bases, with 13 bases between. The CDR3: CASSETRQDTIYF. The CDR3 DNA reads TGCGCCAGCAGCGAAACCCGACAAGACACCATATATTTT.

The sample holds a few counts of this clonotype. The CDR3 nucleotides are TGTGCCACCAGCAGAGATAGGTCAGACTATGGCTACACCTTC. It encodes CATSRDRSDYGYTF. The chain employs TRBV15 and TRBJ1-2; D call uncertain. The CDR3 is made up of 14 amino acids. The V and J ends lost 0 bases and 3 bases respectively, with 8 bases between them. Looked up from germline, CDR1 is LNHNV and CDR2 is YYDKDF (reference sequence). The variable domain in full, completed from reference TRBV15 and TRBJ1-2, reads DAMVIQNPRYQVTQFGKPVTLSCSQTLNHNVMYWYQQKSSQAPKLLFHYYDKDFNNEADTPDNFQSRRPNTSFCFLDIRSPGLGDTAMYLCATSRDRSDYGYTFGSGTRLTVV.

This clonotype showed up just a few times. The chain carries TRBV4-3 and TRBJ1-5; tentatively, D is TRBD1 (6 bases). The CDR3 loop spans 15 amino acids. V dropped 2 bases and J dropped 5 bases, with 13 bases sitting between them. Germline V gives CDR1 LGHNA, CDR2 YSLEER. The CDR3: CASSQSAGDYQPQHF. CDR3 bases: TGCGCCAGCAGCCAATCAGCAGGGGACTATCAGCCCCAGCATTTT.

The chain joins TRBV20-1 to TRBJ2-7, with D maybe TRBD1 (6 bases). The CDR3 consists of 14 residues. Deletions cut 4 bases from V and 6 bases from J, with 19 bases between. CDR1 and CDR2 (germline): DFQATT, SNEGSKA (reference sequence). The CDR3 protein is CSAIRPDSRFEQYV. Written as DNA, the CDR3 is TGCAGTGCTATACGCCCGGACAGTCGATTCGAGCAGTACGTC.

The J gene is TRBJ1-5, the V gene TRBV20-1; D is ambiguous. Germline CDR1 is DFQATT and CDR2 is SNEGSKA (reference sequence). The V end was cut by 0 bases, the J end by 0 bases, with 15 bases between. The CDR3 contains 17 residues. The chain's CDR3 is CSARDQQATYSNQPQHF. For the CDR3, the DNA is TGCAGTGCTAGAGATCAGCAGGCTACCTATAGCAATCAGCCCCAGCATTTT.

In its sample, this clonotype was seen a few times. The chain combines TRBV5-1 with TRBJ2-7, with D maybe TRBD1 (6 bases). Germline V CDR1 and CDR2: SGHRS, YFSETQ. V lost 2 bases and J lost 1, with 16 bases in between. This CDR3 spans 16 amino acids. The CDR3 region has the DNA TGCGCCAGCAGCTTAGGGCAACAGGGATATTCCTACGAGCAGTACTTC. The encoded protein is CASSLGQQGYSYEQYF. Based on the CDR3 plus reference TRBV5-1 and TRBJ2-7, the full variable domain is KAGVTQTPRYLIKTRGQQVTLSCSPISGHRSVSWYQQTPGQGLQFLFEYFSETQRNKGNFPGRFSGRQFSNSRSEMNVSTLELGDSALYLCASSLGQQGYSYEQYFGPGTRLTVT.

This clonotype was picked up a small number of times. The CDR3 sequence is CSAWGGQGDEQYF. The CDR3 nucleotides are TGCAGCGCCTGGGGGGGACAGGGGGACGAGCAGTACTTC. V gene TRBV29-1 combines with J gene TRBJ2-7, with 11 bases aligning to TRBD1. The CDR3 sequence is 13 residues long. The junction had 7 bases not matched to a gene; V was cut back by 7 bases and J by 5 bases. Germline CDR1 is SQVTM and CDR2 is ANQGSEA.

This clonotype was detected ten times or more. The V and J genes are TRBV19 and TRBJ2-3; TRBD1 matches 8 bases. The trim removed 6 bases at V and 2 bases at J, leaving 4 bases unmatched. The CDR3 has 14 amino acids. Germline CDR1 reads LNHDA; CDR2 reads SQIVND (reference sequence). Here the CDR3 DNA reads TGTGCCAGTAGCGACAGGGGAGACACAGATACGCAGTATTTT. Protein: CASSDRGDTDTQYF.

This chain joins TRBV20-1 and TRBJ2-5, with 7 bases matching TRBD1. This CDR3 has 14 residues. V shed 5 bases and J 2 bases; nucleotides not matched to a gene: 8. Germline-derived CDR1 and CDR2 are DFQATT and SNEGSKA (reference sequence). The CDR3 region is CSAPTGTEQETQYF. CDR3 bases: TGCAGTGCTCCAACCGGGACAGAGCAAGAGACCCAGTACTTC.

The CDR3 is CASSPPRGLAVQETQYF. In DNA form, the CDR3 reads TGTGCCAGCAGTCCACCCCGGGGACTAGCTGTACAAGAGACCCAGTACTTC. V usage is TRBV27 and J usage is TRBJ2-5; the match to TRBD2 covers 9 bases. Trimming took 5 bases from V and 2 from J; bases not matched to a gene: 12. Per germline, CDR1 MNHEY and CDR2 SMNVEV (reference sequence). CDR3 length: 17 amino acids.

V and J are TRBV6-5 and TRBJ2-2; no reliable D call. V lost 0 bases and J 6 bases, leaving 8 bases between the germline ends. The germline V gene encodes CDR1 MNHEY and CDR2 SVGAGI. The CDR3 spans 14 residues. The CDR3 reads CASSYSSGSGELFF. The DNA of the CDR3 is TGTGCCAGCAGTTACTCTTCCGGGTCCGGGGAGCTGTTTTTT.

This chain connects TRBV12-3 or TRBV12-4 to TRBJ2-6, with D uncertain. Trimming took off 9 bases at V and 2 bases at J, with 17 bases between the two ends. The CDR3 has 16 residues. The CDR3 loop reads CASATAVMAGANVLTF. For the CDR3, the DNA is TGTGCCAGTGCGACGGCGGTCATGGCTGGGGCCAACGTCCTGACTTTC.

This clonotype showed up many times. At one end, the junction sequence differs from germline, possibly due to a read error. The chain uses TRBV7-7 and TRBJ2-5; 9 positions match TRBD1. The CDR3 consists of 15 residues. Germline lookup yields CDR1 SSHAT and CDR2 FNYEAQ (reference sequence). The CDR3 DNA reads TGTGCTAGCAGCTCGGGACAGGGAGGCCAAGAGACCCAGTACTTC. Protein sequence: CASSSGQGGQETQYF.

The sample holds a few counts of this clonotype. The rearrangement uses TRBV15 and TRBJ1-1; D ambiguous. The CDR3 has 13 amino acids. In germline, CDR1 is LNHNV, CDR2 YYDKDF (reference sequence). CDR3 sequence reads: CVTQPTPNTEAFF. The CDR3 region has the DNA TGTGTAACCCAGCCGACACCGAACACTGAAGCTTTCTTT.

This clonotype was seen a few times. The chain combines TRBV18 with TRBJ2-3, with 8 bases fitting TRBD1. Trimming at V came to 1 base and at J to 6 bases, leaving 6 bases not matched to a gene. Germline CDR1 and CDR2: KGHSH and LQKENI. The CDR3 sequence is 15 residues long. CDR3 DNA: TGTGCCAGCTCACCACGGACAGGGTGGGTCGATACGCAGTATTTT. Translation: CASSPRTGWVDTQYF.